Listed below are T cell receptor beta chains from one sample, sequenced in a study of blood T cell repertoires in COVID-19. The repertoire was sequenced with immunoSEQ multiplex PCR; TCRdb's copy has only in-frame clones and lacks some. The repertoire has about 80,000 clones, around 80% of them found once; the top ten carry 30% to 45%. Sequencing input: peripheral blood. These TCRs come from an older woman with acute or convalescent COVID-19. CDR3s leave out the opening cysteine and the closing phenylalanine or tryptophan. Some rows have no size entry. The others give once, few or many, or a class for an expanded clone.

NA	TRBV30	TRBJ1-2	AAGQDYGYT
many	TRBV29-1	TRBJ1-1	SVTGSGTEAF
NA	TRBV5-1	TRBJ2-7	ASSLEGLAGGYEQY
few	TRBV3-1/TRBV3-2	TRBJ1-1	ASSQDQGNTEAF
once	TRBV12-3/TRBV12-4	TRBJ1-1	ATSDRENTEAF
NA	TRBV19	TRBJ2-1	ASRGLAGYYQF
NA	TRBV7-2	TRBJ2-7	ASSSKRGVQGNVEQY
NA	TRBV27	TRBJ1-6	ASSLGGLGLSPLH
NA	TRBV15	TRBJ1-5	ATSYQTGNNQPQH
few	TRBV5-6	TRBJ1-2	ASSLRAPLGYT
NA	TRBV12-3/TRBV12-4	TRBJ2-1	ASRKAAGSPPF
NA	TRBV19	TRBJ1-1	ASSKGDQAPFEAF
NA	TRBV6-5	TRBJ2-5	ASSTSLQETQY
NA	TRBV28	TRBJ2-5	ASRSGTGWQETQY
NA	TRBV14	TRBJ2-7	ASSRTGVALAGEYVVDHEQY
NA	TRBV2	TRBJ2-7	ASRYRVSGSYEQY
NA	TRBV30	TRBJ2-2	AWSVARTGGVTGELF
NA	TRBV6-5	TRBJ1-1	ASSYGGGNTEAF
NA	TRBV7-9	TRBJ1-4	ASSLARTLGPPGGEKLF
NA	TRBV11-2	TRBJ1-4	ASSPSGTGITNEKLF
few	TRBV24-1	TRBJ2-1	ATSDSTTGQGSEQF
NA	TRBV5-1	TRBJ1-1	ASSLQGARDTEAF
NA	TRBV3-1/TRBV3-2	TRBJ1-1	ASSQQGEVAF
NA	TRBV2	TRBJ1-4	ASLLDRVEKLF
once	TRBV5-4	TRBJ1-1	ASTLTGGGTEAF
NA	TRBV30	TRBJ2-1	AWSAGIGNEQF
NA	TRBV5-5	TRBJ1-2	ASSRQGSGDYGYT